A selection of T cell receptor beta chains follows, all from one sample in a study of blood T cells in healthy people across ages. Using its own MiXCR run on the 5' RACE reads, TCRdb lists one record per CDR3 protein. The sample yields over 950,000 distinct CDR3 sequences, 51% seen once. Sequenced: blood. All receptors come from a woman in her sixties in good health. CDR3s include the opening cysteine and the closing phenylalanine or tryptophan. D genes are given only for firm matches. Clone size, where shown, is once, few, many, or a class for clones that have expanded.

V	size	length	D	J	CDR3	DNA
TRBV6-2/TRBV6-3	.	14	TRBD1	TRBJ2-7	CASRRTGASYEQYF	TGTGCCAGCAGACGAACAGGGGCCTCTTACGAGCAGTACTTC
TRBV10-3	.	17	.	TRBJ2-6	CAISEPQYSSGANVLTF	TGTGCCATCAGTGAGCCCCAATATAGCTCTGGGGCCAACGTCCTGACTTTC
TRBV20-1	.	13	.	TRBJ2-5	CRASGPGTETQYF	TGCAGAGCTAGTGGGCCAGGGACGGAGACCCAGTACTTC
TRBV29-1	once	15	.	TRBJ2-1	CSVAQGTSAYNEQFF	TGCAGCGTTGCCCAGGGGACGAGCGCCTACAATGAGCAGTTCTTC
TRBV20-1	few	13	.	TRBJ2-2	CSAKSGGTGELFF	TGCAGTGCTAAGAGCGGAGGGACCGGGGAGCTGTTTTTT
TRBV7-6	.	15	TRBD1	TRBJ2-7	CASSVGQGGSYEQYF	TGTGCCAGCAGCGTCGGACAGGGTGGATCCTACGAGCAGTACTTC
TRBV7-3	.	14	TRBD2	TRBJ2-5	CASTSLAGGGMKYF	TGTGCCAGCACCTCACTAGCGGGAGGGGGCATGAAGTACTTC
TRBV7-2	few	13	.	TRBJ1-2	CASSQTQGLGYTF	TGTGCCAGCAGCCAGACACAGGGTCTTGGCTACACCTTC
TRBV6-5	.	15	TRBD2	TRBJ2-2	CASTNSGRISGELFF	TGTGCCAGCACCAATAGCGGGAGGATCTCCGGGGAGCTGTTTTTT
TRBV20-1	.	14	TRBD2	TRBJ2-1	CSALRSGRVDEQFF	TGCAGTGCCCTCCGGAGCGGGAGGGTGGATGAGCAGTTCTTC
TRBV29-1	.	15	.	TRBJ2-1	CSVDGGGTTYNEQFF	TGCAGCGTTGATGGGGGCGGGACCACCTACAATGAGCAGTTCTTC
TRBV4-1	few	14	.	TRBJ2-7	CASSQDGSPYEQYF	TGCGCCAGCAGCCAAGACGGCAGCCCCTACGAGCAGTACTTC
TRBV12-3/TRBV12-4	.	15	TRBD2	TRBJ2-1	CASSFGLAGVDEQFF	TGTGCCAGCAGTTTTGGACTAGCGGGAGTCGATGAGCAGTTCTTC
TRBV7-2	.	14	.	TRBJ2-7	CASSSESVAYEQYF	TGTGCCAGCAGCTCAGAATCTGTAGCCTACGAGCAGTACTTC
TRBV10-2	.	14	.	TRBJ2-3	CASKPGHSTATQYF	TGTGCCAGCAAACCGGGACATAGCACAGCTACGCAGTATTTT
TRBV4-1	.	12	.	TRBJ1-4	CASSQIGEKLFF	TGCGCCAGCAGCCAAATAGGGGAAAAACTGTTTTTT
TRBV5-1	.	12	.	TRBJ1-2	CASHHNNYGYTF	TGCGCCAGTCACCATAATAACTATGGTTACACCTTC
TRBV28	.	10	.	TRBJ1-2	CARGNYGYTF	TGTGCCAGGGGGAACTATGGCTACACCTTC
TRBV6-6	.	15	.	TRBJ2-5	CASSYDGGGRKTQYF	TGTGCCAGCAGTTACGACGGTGGAGGGCGGAAGACCCAGTACTTC
TRBV20-1	few	14	.	TRBJ2-1	CSAELVLSYNEQFF	TGCAGTGCTGAACTAGTCCTCTCGTACAATGAGCAGTTCTTC
TRBV4-1	.	17	TRBD1	TRBJ2-2	CASSLPFRDSNTGELFF	TGCGCCAGCAGCCTCCCATTCCGGGACAGCAACACCGGGGAGCTGTTTTTT
TRBV2	.	14	TRBD2	TRBJ2-7	CASSESSGRPEQYF	TGTGCCAGCAGTGAATCTAGCGGGAGGCCCGAGCAGTACTTC
TRBV27	.	14	TRBD1	TRBJ1-1	CASSQTGGVTEAFF	TGTGCCAGCAGCCAAACAGGGGGAGTTACTGAAGCTTTCTTT
TRBV9	.	17	TRBD2	TRBJ2-1	CASSVRLGGSSANEQFF	TGTGCCAGCAGCGTACGCCTGGGGGGGAGTAGCGCAAATGAGCAGTTCTTC
TRBV9	.	15	TRBD1	TRBJ1-6	CASSTRQGYNSPLHF	TGTGCCAGCAGCACCCGACAGGGGTATAATTCACCCCTCCACTTT
TRBV20-1	once	14	.	TRBJ1-2	CSPQPRQANYGYTF	TGCAGTCCCCAACCAAGGCAAGCTAACTATGGCTACACCTTC
TRBV12-3/TRBV12-4	.	14	.	TRBJ1-1	CASNTRQEGTEAFF	TGTGCCAGCAATACAAGACAGGAGGGCACTGAAGCTTTCTTT
TRBV15	.	15	.	TRBJ1-3	CATSSIQTPGNTIYF	TGTGCCACCAGCAGTATTCAGACACCTGGAAACACCATATATTTT
TRBV12-3/TRBV12-4	.	15	.	TRBJ2-5	CASSLGRGGQETRYF	TGTGCCAGCAGTTTAGGCAGGGGAGGACAAGAGACCCGGTACTTC
TRBV12-3/TRBV12-4	.	16	.	TRBJ1-4	CASTFGGRGGSEELFF	TGTGCCAGCACCTTCGGGGGCCGGGGGGGATCGGAGGAACTGTTTTTT
TRBV29-1	few	13	.	TRBJ2-7	CSVEDQGGYEQYF	TGCAGCGTTGAAGATCAAGGGGGTTATGAGCAGTACTTC